This T cell receptor beta chain was identified in a study of T cell repertoires in ileal Crohn's disease. Indicated time point: neoterminal ileum biopsy at postoperative endoscopy, about 6 months after surgery. Eligibility required adulthood, ileal or ileocolonic Crohn's disease and indicated ileocolonic resection. Broader study findings: Sorted CD8 T cells held more high-frequency clones than CD4. Clonality above 26.8% at surgery always came with endoscopic recurrence. Active smokers at surgery had more clonal expansions than non-smokers.

Of note for this clone: What it recognizes is unknown.

Generated by immunoSEQ multiplex PCR, the TCRdb table keeps only in-frame clones and is missing some. The sample shows about 7,400 clones, approximately 74% of them seen only once. The CDR3 is 17 residues long. Trimming shortened V by 0 bases and J by 0 bases, and 13 bases separated the two germline ends. CDR1 and CDR2 from the germline V gene are SGHRS and YFSETQ. The clonotype comes from an adult with Crohn's disease. The rearrangement joins TRBV5-1 to TRBJ2-1, with TRBD1 as a possible D gene (7 bases). The sample taken for sequencing was ileal tissue. For the CDR3, the DNA is TGCGCCAGCAGCTTGGCGACAGGGCGGGACTCCTACAATGAGCAGTTCTTC. Protein sequence: CASSLATGRDSYNEQFF.